This T cell receptor (beta chain) was sequenced in a study of T cell responses to AZD1222 COVID-19 vaccine. Generated by immunoSEQ multiplex PCR, the TCRdb table keeps only in-frame clones and is missing some. The sample has 150,000 to 200,000 clones, 93% seen once; the top ten hold about 4%. This CDR3 has 12 amino acids. Germline-derived CDR1 and CDR2 are GTSNPN and SVGIG (reference sequence). The ends were cut back, 7 bases at V and 1 base at J, with 10 bases in the middle. The TCR was taken from an adult in good health. Material: peripheral blood, obtained on day 0 of AZD1222 vaccination. The V gene is TRBV30, the J gene TRBJ1-2, with D possibly being TRBD1 (5 bases). The CDR3 reads CASGGGNYGYTF. CDR3 nucleotides: TGTGCCTCCGGGGGGGGTAACTATGGCTACACCTTC.